This TCR beta chain was found in a study of human T cells and chemical hapten exposure. Study background: In the approximately 26-week study, patients were dosed weekly with diphenylcyclopropenone on the scalp throughout.

On this clonotype: Its antigen is not identified.

As originally analysed: From roughly 23,000 to 700,000 TCRs were found per sample, with a median of roughly 89,000. TCRdb ran MiXCR on the RACE reads and lists one entry per CDR3 protein. The V and J calls follow TCRdb's processing rather than the paper's. Altogether 300,000 to 450,000 distinct CDR3 sequences are present, around 5.5% being singletons, with the ten largest covering 2.6%. The sample's time point: pre-sensitization, week 0. Stated treatment: therapeutic diphenylcyclopropenone sensitization with weekly scalp DPC. Whole-study findings and limits: Expanded TCR counts at PT1 were positively correlated with the patch test score.

This CDR3 is 13 amino acids long. V lost 4 bases and J 5 bases, leaving 10 bases between the germline ends. Germline V CDR1 and CDR2: SGHVS, FNYEAQ. The origin of this receptor is a woman aged 45-65 years with alopecia areata. Some clones in this sample may be carry-over from other donors' samples. The source material was whole blood, sampled in connection with sensitization to the hapten diphenylcyclopropenone (DPC). This rearrangement joins TRBV7-6 to TRBJ2-3; D unclear. The CDR3 DNA is TGTGCCAGCAGCTCCCTAGGCGTAGATACGCAGTATTTT. Protein product: CASSSLGVDTQYF.